The entry that follows covers one T cell receptor beta chain sequence. The data stem from a study of shared clonotypes between healthy human individuals. The data were produced by immunoSEQ multiplex PCR, yet TCRdb's version contains in-frame clones alone and is incomplete. The data show about 560,000 clones, about 80% seen once. The study used 98 million or so PBMCs per unsorted sample for genomic DNA. Input material: PBMCs. The sequence came from a woman in her 40s in good health. Some clones in this sample may be carry-over from other donors' samples.

The CDR3 region is CASSPGTPTDTQYF. CDR3 nucleotide sequence: TGTGCCAGCAGCCCTGGGACACCCACAGATACGCAGTATTTT. The genes are TRBV7-3 and TRBJ2-3, with D possibly being TRBD1 (6 bases). Trimming took off 5 bases at V and 2 bases at J, with 11 bases between the two ends. CDR1 and CDR2 (germline): SGHTA, FQGTGA. The CDR3 covers 14 residues.